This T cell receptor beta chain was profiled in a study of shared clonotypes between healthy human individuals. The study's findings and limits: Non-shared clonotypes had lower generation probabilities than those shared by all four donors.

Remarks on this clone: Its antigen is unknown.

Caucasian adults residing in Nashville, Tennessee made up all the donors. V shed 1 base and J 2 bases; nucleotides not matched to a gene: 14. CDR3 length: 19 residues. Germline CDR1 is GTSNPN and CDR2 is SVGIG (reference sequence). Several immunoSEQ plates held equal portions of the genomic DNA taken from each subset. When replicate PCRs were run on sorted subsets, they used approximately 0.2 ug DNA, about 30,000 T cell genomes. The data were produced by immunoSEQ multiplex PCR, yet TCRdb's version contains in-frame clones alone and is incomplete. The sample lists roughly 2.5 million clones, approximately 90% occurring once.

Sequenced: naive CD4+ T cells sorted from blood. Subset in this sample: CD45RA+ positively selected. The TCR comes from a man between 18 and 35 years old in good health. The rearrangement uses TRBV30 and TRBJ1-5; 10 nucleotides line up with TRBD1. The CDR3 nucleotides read TGTGCCTGGAGTGCAACAAGGACAGGGGGAGACGGAGGCAATCAGCCCCAGCATTTT. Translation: CAWSATRTGGDGGNQPQHF.